These 25 T cell receptor beta chains share one sample of origin, sequenced in a study of CD8+ T cells in alopecia areata. Treatment of the sample: oral pan-JAK inhibitor, 5-10 mg twice daily. It was cDNA, reverse transcribed from extracted RNA, that served as the sequencing template. TCRdb's copy holds only in-frame clones and misses some; the assay was immunoSEQ multiplex PCR. The repertoire includes approximately 150,000 clones, 50% to 75% of them detected once, and 16% sits in the top ten. Sequenced here: CD4+ T cells sorted from blood, sampled at week 56, from a patient treated with tofacitinib. The receptors stem from a human donor with alopecia areata.

The chain links TRBV6-1 to TRBJ2-5; D remains unclear. Trimming took 10 bases from V and 1 from J, leaving 16 bases between them. Germline V gene data show CDR1 as MNHNS and CDR2 as SASEGT. The CDR3 is 14 amino acids. CDR3 loop: CATSVLGPQETQYF. As DNA, the CDR3 is TGTGCCACCTCCGTTTTAGGACCCCAAGAGACCCAGTACTTC.

The genes are TRBV5-1 and TRBJ2-7; possibly TRBD2 for D (5 bases). Between the trimmed V and J ends, which lost 3 bases and 3 bases, there was a span of 7 bases. The CDR3 is 12 amino acids. Germline V gene lookup returns CDR1 SGHRS and CDR2 YFSETQ. CDR3: CASSSGYYEQYF. Here the CDR3 DNA reads TGCGCCAGCAGCTCGGGGTACTACGAGCAGTACTTC.

This chain links TRBV7-9 with TRBJ1-2; D gene ambiguous. Between the trimmed V and J ends, which lost 8 bases and 1 base, there was a span of 20 bases. Germline-derived CDR1 and CDR2 are SEHNR and FQNEAQ (reference sequence). The CDR3 contains 16 residues. The CDR3: CASAVEATWGNYGYTF. The CDR3 DNA sequence: TGTGCCAGCGCAGTCGAAGCGACTTGGGGTAACTATGGCTACACCTTC.

V is TRBV6-6 and J is TRBJ2-3; TRBD2 aligns across 7 bases. This CDR3 is 11 amino acids long. The V segment lost 7 bases and the J segment 6 bases; nucleotides outside the gene matches: 1. Germline loops: CDR1 MNHNY, CDR2 SVGAGI (reference sequence). The CDR3 DNA follows: TGTGCCAGCAAAGCGGGGGATACGCAGTATTTT. This gives the protein CASKAGDTQYF.

This clone was detected once. The chain links TRBV30 to TRBJ2-3, with no clear D. CDR3 length: 14 amino acids. Trimming cost V 5 bases and J 2 bases, with 14 bases left between them. CDR1 is GTSNPN and CDR2 is SVGIG in the germline V gene (reference sequence). CDR3 sequence reads: CAWGWAVYTDTQYF. The CDR3 region has the DNA TGTGCCTGGGGTTGGGCGGTTTACACAGATACGCAGTATTTT.

There are a few counts of this clone. The chain uses TRBV2 and TRBJ2-5; possibly TRBD1 for D (5 bases). The CDR3 length is 13 residues. Between the trimmed V and J ends, which lost 10 bases and 3 bases, there was a span of 15 bases. The germline CDR1 and CDR2 sequences are SNHLY and FYNNEI. The CDR3 nucleotides are TGTGCCATCCAGCGTCTCAGGGAAGAGACCCAGTACTTC. Its protein product is CAIQRLREETQYF. Using reference TRBV2 and TRBJ2-5 for the parts outside the CDR3, the full variable domain is EPEVTQTPSHQVTQMGQEVILRCVPISNHLYFYWYRQILGQKVEFLVSFYNNEISEKSEIFDDQFSVERPDGSNFTLKIRSTKLEDSAMYFCAIQRLREETQYFGPGTRLLVL.

The chain uses TRBV11-2 and TRBJ2-7; 9 bases align to TRBD2. Germline V CDR1 and CDR2: SGHAT, FQNNGV. The CDR3 loop spans 15 amino acids. With 0 bases clipped from V and 6 bases from J, the junction kept 6 bases outside the gene matches. The CDR3 protein is CASSLDPSGASEQYF. CDR3 bases: TGTGCCAGCAGCTTAGACCCTAGCGGGGCTTCCGAGCAGTACTTC.

The chain carries TRBV5-1 and TRBJ2-1; 8 bases are shared with TRBD2. The CDR3 length is 16 residues. Unmatched junction bases numbered 13, after V lost 4 bases and J lost 7 bases. Germline CDR1 SGHRS, CDR2 YFSETQ. CDR3 sequence: CASSARTSSNLNEQFF. CDR3 sequence (DNA): TGCGCCAGCAGCGCACGGACTAGCTCCAACCTAAATGAGCAGTTCTTC.

This clone was recorded a few times. Within the sample, other DNA sequences also encode this same CDR3. The chain is built from TRBV30 and TRBJ2-7; D is unresolved. The germline gives CDR1 GTSNPN, CDR2 SVGIG (reference sequence). V lost 0 bases and J lost 2, with 2 bases in between. CDR3 length: 11 amino acids. CDR3 amino acids: CAWSVAYEQYF. The CDR3, as DNA: TGTGCCTGGAGTGTCGCCTACGAGCAGTACTTC.

The genes are TRBV2 and TRBJ1-5; D remains ambiguous. Trimming stripped 6 bases from V and 7 bases from J, with 16 bases between. CDR3 length: 14 amino acids. Germline assignment: CDR1 SNHLY and CDR2 FYNNEI. In nucleotides, the CDR3 is TGTGCCAGCAGGGGAAGGGTCGACGGGCAGCCCCAGCATTTT. It yields the protein CASRGRVDGQPQHF.

The chain couples TRBV4-1 to TRBJ1-5, with D possibly TRBD1 on 5 matching bases. V was trimmed by 0 bases and J by 3 bases, leaving 12 bases between them. CDR3 length equals 16 residues. CDR1 and CDR2 (germline): MGHRA, YSYEKL. The CDR3 region is CASSQDPGRPNQPQHF. The CDR3 bases are TGCGCCAGCAGCCAAGATCCAGGGCGCCCCAATCAGCCCCAGCATTTT.

This clone was observed a few times. The chain combines TRBV29-1 with TRBJ2-7, with D perhaps matching TRBD1 (6 bases). Germline V CDR1 and CDR2: SQVTM, ANQGSEA. V lost 6 bases and J lost 0, with 12 bases in between. This CDR3 region has 13 residues. The CDR3 region is CSVGNRASYEQYF. The CDR3, as DNA: TGCAGCGTCGGGAACAGGGCCTCCTACGAGCAGTACTTC.

This clone came up a few times. This chain uses TRBV5-6 with TRBJ2-3, with 7 bases fitting TRBD1. CDR3 size: 17 residues. J was trimmed by 5 bases and V by 1 base; bases with no gene match: 13. The germline V gene has CDR1 SGHDT and CDR2 YYEEEE. The CDR3 loop is CASSLPPFKGAGDTQYF. The CDR3 nucleotides are TGTGCCAGCAGCTTGCCTCCTTTTAAGGGGGCGGGAGATACGCAGTATTTT.

This clone has only a few counts. A much larger clone differs by one base, so this may be a read error. This rearrangement joins TRBV30 to TRBJ2-1; no reliable D call. Trimming removed 1 base at V and 10 bases at J, with 8 bases between. CDR3 length equals 11 residues. Per the germline V gene, CDR1 is GTSNPN and CDR2 is SVGIG (reference sequence). Here the CDR3 reads CAWSAGYEQFF. CDR3 bases: TGTGCCTGGAGTGCGGGTTACGAGCAGTTCTTC.

This clone was recorded a few times. The V gene is TRBV19, the J gene TRBJ2-5; no definite D call. The CDR3 loop spans 16 amino acids. Germline CDR1 is LNHDA and CDR2 is SQIVND (reference sequence). Between the trimmed V and J ends, which lost 1 base and 2 bases, there was a span of 14 bases. The chain's CDR3 is CASSIGRRSRQETQYF. CDR3 bases: TGTGCCAGTAGTATAGGAAGACGTTCCCGGCAAGAGACCCAGTACTTC. Based on the CDR3 plus reference TRBV19 and TRBJ2-5, the full variable domain is DGGITQSPKYLFRKEGQNVTLSCEQNLNHDAMYWYRQDPGQGLRLIYYSQIVNDFQKGDIAEGYSVSREKKESFPLTVTSAQKNPTAFYLCASSIGRRSRQETQYFGPGTRLLVL.

This clone was seen a few times. J is TRBJ1-6 and V is TRBV7-2; D call uncertain. V was shortened by 2 bases and J by 10 bases, with 12 bases between the two germline ends. CDR1 and CDR2 (germline): SGHTA, FQGNSA. CDR3 length: 14 residues. As DNA, the CDR3 is TGTGCCAGCAGCTTATCGCCGGGTCGATCACCCCTCCACTTT. Amino acids: CASSLSPGRSPLHF.

The J gene is TRBJ1-4, the V gene TRBV5-1; D is unclear. Germline V gene lookup returns CDR1 SGHRS and CDR2 YFSETQ. The CDR3 loop spans 13 amino acids. V was shortened by 0 bases and J by 8 bases, with 8 bases between the two germline ends. The CDR3 DNA is TGCGCCAGCAGCTTGGACGTCAAGGAAAAACTGTTTTTT. It codes for CASSLDVKEKLFF. Combining the CDR3 with reference TRBV5-1 and TRBJ1-4 gives the whole variable domain KAGVTQTPRYLIKTRGQQVTLSCSPISGHRSVSWYQQTPGQGLQFLFEYFSETQRNKGNFPGRFSGRQFSNSRSEMNVSTLELGDSALYLCASSLDVKEKLFFGSGTQLSVL.

V gene TRBV10-3 combines with J gene TRBJ2-7; D gene ambiguous. V shed 11 bases and J shed 0 bases, with 14 bases lying between them. Germline CDR1 ENHRY, CDR2 SYGVKD. CDR3 length equals 13 residues. The CDR3 region is CASTTYISYEQYF. The DNA for the CDR3 is TGTGCCTCTACGACCTACATCTCCTACGAGCAGTACTTC.

The chain employs TRBV7-3 and TRBJ2-3; TRBD2 agrees at 9 bases. The CDR3 is 16 residues long. The ends lost 5 bases at V and 0 bases at J; junction bases unmatched: 6. Germline V gene sequence: CDR1 SGHTA, CDR2 FQGTGA. DNA of the CDR3: TGTGCCAGCAGCAGCCGCGGGGGGGCTAGCACAGATACGCAGTATTTT. It codes for CASSSRGGASTDTQYF.

This clone showed up just a few times. At the DNA level, this CDR3 is encoded by other sequences in the same sample as well. This rearrangement joins TRBV29-1 to TRBJ1-4; no clear D gene. V shed 6 bases and J shed 0 bases, with 5 bases lying between them. Germline-derived CDR1 and CDR2 are SQVTM and ANQGSEA. This CDR3 has 12 amino acids. CDR3 DNA sequence: TGCAGCGTAGTTGCAACTAATGAAAAACTGTTTTTT. Its protein product is CSVVATNEKLFF.

J is TRBJ2-1 and V is TRBV5-5; TRBD1 agrees at 7 bases. CDR1 and CDR2 from the germline V gene are SGHKS and YYEKEE (reference sequence). The CDR3 totals 15 residues. The junction had 2 bases not matched to a gene; V was cut back by 2 bases and J by 0 bases. This CDR3 reads CASSLQGYSYNEQFF. The DNA of the CDR3 is TGTGCCAGCAGCTTACAGGGGTACTCCTACAATGAGCAGTTCTTC. Full variable domain (remainder filled in from reference TRBV5-5 and TRBJ2-1): DAGVTQSPTHLIKTRGQQVTLRCSPISGHKSVSWYQQVLGQGPQFIFQYYEKEERGRGNFPDRFSARQFPNYSSELNVNALLLGDSALYLCASSLQGYSYNEQFFGPGTRLTVL.

The chain uses TRBV9 and TRBJ2-3; D is possibly TRBD2 (5 bases). Trimming shortened V by 3 bases and J by 0 bases, and 8 bases separated the two germline ends. The CDR3 extends over 14 amino acids. Germline V gene lookup returns CDR1 SGDLS and CDR2 YYNGEE. CDR3: CASSGRGSTDTQYF. CDR3 nucleotides: TGTGCCAGCAGCGGGAGAGGGAGCACAGATACGCAGTATTTT.

V and J are TRBV7-2 and TRBJ2-7, with D unresolved. Germline CDR1 reads SGHTA; CDR2 reads FQGNSA. V was shortened by 0 bases and J by 6 bases, with 6 bases between the two germline ends. This CDR3 region has 12 residues. The CDR3 reads CASSLALGEQYF. The CDR3, as DNA: TGTGCCAGCAGCTTAGCGCTGGGCGAGCAGTACTTC. The full variable domain, in which reference TRBV7-2 and TRBJ2-7 provide the parts outside the CDR3, is GAGVSQSPSNKVTEKGKDVELRCDPISGHTALYWYRQSLGQGLEFLIYFQGNSAPDKSGLPSDRFSAERTGGSVSTLTIQRTQQEDSAVYLCASSLALGEQYFGPGTRLTVT.

The gene calls are TRBV29-1 and TRBJ2-7; 10 bases fit TRBD1. With 7 bases clipped from V and 4 bases from J, the junction kept 7 bases outside the gene matches. This CDR3 is built from 13 residues. Germline values: CDR1 SQVTM, CDR2 ANQGSEA. CDR3 nucleotides: TGCAGCGCGGGACAGGGGACCCTATACGAGCAGTACTTC. Amino acid sequence: CSAGQGTLYEQYF.

This clone was seen a single time. CDR3 bases: TGTGCCAGCAGTTACTCGAACGGGGTCCCAGATACGCAGTATTTT. This translates into CASSYSNGVPDTQYF. The genes are TRBV6-5 and TRBJ2-3; D possibly corresponds to TRBD2 (5 bases). V was clipped by 0 bases and J by 4 bases, with 11 bases between them. Germline V gene sequence: CDR1 MNHEY, CDR2 SVGAGI. The CDR3 has 15 amino acids.